A single sample gave rise to the 22 T cell receptor beta chains below, sequenced in a study of blood T cell repertoires in COVID-19. Sequencing used immunoSEQ multiplex PCR; TCRdb keeps in-frame clones, though not all of them. The table records about 120,000 clones, more than 75% of them present only once. Sequenced sample: peripheral blood. The receptors were gathered from a human donor in a cohort sampled during active COVID-19.

Many counts were recorded for this clone. The J gene is TRBJ2-5, the V gene TRBV6-4, with D unclear. Trimming stripped 2 bases from V and 5 bases from J, with 6 bases between. The CDR3 is 12 amino acids. The germline V gene encodes CDR1 MRHNA and CDR2 SNTAGT. The CDR3 loop reads CASSDLRETQYF. The CDR3 nucleotides are TGTGCCAGCAGTGACCTACGTGAGACCCAGTACTTC.

The chain combines TRBV7-9 with TRBJ1-2; TRBD1 agrees at 12 bases. This CDR3 is 18 amino acids long. Germline loops: CDR1 SEHNR, CDR2 FQNEAQ (reference sequence). V dropped 4 bases and J dropped 2; count of bases not matched to a gene: 11. The CDR3 DNA reads as TGTGCCAGCAGCTGGACCGGGACAGGGGGCGATATAAACTATGGCTACACCTTC. Its protein product is CASSWTGTGGDINYGYTF.

This sequence joins TRBV5-1 and TRBJ2-1, with D possibly TRBD2 on 6 matching bases. Germline CDR1 reads SGHRS; CDR2 reads YFSETQ. The V end was cut by 2 bases, the J end by 9 bases, with 12 bases between. This CDR3 region has 13 residues. The CDR3 here is CASSFRLGFEQFF. The DNA of the CDR3 is TGCGCCAGCAGCTTTAGACTAGGGTTTGAGCAGTTCTTC.

This clone was recorded only once. The rearrangement joins TRBV12-5 to TRBJ1-6; TRBD1 matches at 7 bases. There are 19 residues in the CDR3. V dropped 5 bases and J dropped 5; count of bases not matched to a gene: 18. Germline lookup yields CDR1 LGHNT and CDR2 FRNRAP. In nucleotides, the CDR3 is TGTGCTAGTGGTCTGCAAACATTCCGTCTCCAGGGGGATAATTCACCCCTCCACTTT. This encodes CASGLQTFRLQGDNSPLHF. Filled out from reference TRBV12-5 and TRBJ1-6, the complete variable domain reads DARVTQTPRHKVTEMGQEVTMRCQPILGHNTVFWYRQTMMQGLELLAYFRNRAPLDDSGMPKDRFSAEMPDATLATLKIQPSEPRDSAVYFCASGLQTFRLQGDNSPLHFGNGTRLTVT.

The J gene is TRBJ2-2, the V gene TRBV5-1, with 10 bases identical to TRBD1. The CDR3 consists of 16 residues. V gave up 4 bases and J gave up 4 bases; unmatched junction bases: 7. Germline V gene data show CDR1 as SGHRS and CDR2 as YFSETQ. This CDR3 is CASSSRQGASTGELFF. CDR3 DNA sequence: TGCGCCAGCAGCAGCCGACAGGGGGCAAGCACCGGGGAGCTGTTTTTT.

This clone was detected a few times. This chain connects TRBV15 to TRBJ2-3, with 10 bases matching TRBD2. The trim removed 8 bases at V and 1 base at J, leaving 18 bases unmatched. This CDR3 has 19 amino acids. From germline, CDR1 is LNHNV and CDR2 YYDKDF (reference sequence). The CDR3 sequence is CATEKPFAEREGGTDTQYF. The CDR3 DNA sequence: TGTGCCACCGAGAAACCCTTCGCGGAGCGGGAGGGAGGCACAGATACGCAGTATTTT. The entire variable domain, with the rest obtained from reference TRBV15 and TRBJ2-3, is as follows: DAMVIQNPRYQVTQFGKPVTLSCSQTLNHNVMYWYQQKSSQAPKLLFHYYDKDFNNEADTPDNFQSRRPNTSFCFLDIRSPGLGDTAMYLCATEKPFAEREGGTDTQYFGPGTRLTVL.

The gene calls are TRBV30 and TRBJ2-3, with 9 bases aligning to TRBD2. With 2 bases clipped from V and 4 bases from J, the junction kept 7 bases outside the gene matches. This CDR3 region has 15 residues. Germline V lookup: CDR1 GTSNPN, CDR2 SVGIG (reference sequence). The CDR3 DNA is TGTGCCTGGAGTTTTGGTAGCGGGGGTGCAGATACGCAGTATTTT. Its translation: CAWSFGSGGADTQYF.

This clone came up a few times. The V and J genes are TRBV6-1 and TRBJ1-6; D may be TRBD1 (6 bases). CDR3 length: 16 residues. The V end was cut by 2 bases, the J end by 10 bases, with 18 bases between. Germline assignment: CDR1 MNHNS and CDR2 SASEGT. CDR3 in amino acids: CASSERRQGLESPLHF. The CDR3 region has the DNA TGTGCCAGCAGTGAACGAAGGCAGGGGTTAGAGTCACCCCTCCACTTT.

The rearrangement links TRBV10-1 to TRBJ1-1; a possible D gene is TRBD1 (6 bases). The V end was cut by 2 bases, the J end by 4 bases, with 8 bases between. Germline values: CDR1 WNHNN, CDR2 SYGVQD (reference sequence). The CDR3 loop spans 13 amino acids. For the CDR3, the DNA is TGCGCCAGCAGTGAGCAGGGGACCACTGAAGCTTTCTTT. Amino acid sequence: CASSEQGTTEAFF.

This rearrangement joins TRBV29-1 to TRBJ2-7; 9 bases agree with TRBD1. The CDR3 is 14 residues long. The V gene end was trimmed by 5 bases and the J gene end by 1 base; junction bases not matched to a gene: 6. The germline V gene encodes CDR1 SQVTM and CDR2 ANQGSEA. The CDR3 nucleotides are TGCAGCGTTAGGACAGGGGCAACGTCCTACGAGCAGTACTTC. It codes for CSVRTGATSYEQYF.

This clone was picked up a small number of times. This sequence joins TRBV7-2 and TRBJ1-1; D might be TRBD1 (6 bases). The CDR3 loop spans 14 amino acids. The V gene lost 1 base and the J gene lost 1 base, with 7 bases spanning the gap. Germline CDR1 and CDR2: SGHTA and FQGNSA. The CDR3, as DNA: TGTGCCAGCAGCTTAGTACAGGGGAACACTGAAGCTTTCTTT. Translated: CASSLVQGNTEAFF.

The rearrangement links TRBV2 to TRBJ1-2; TRBD1 might be the D (6 bases). CDR1 is SNHLY, CDR2 FYNNEI, per germline. This CDR3 contains 11 residues. Trimming shortened V by 7 bases and J by 8 bases, and 11 bases separated the two germline ends. DNA of the CDR3: TGTGCCAGCACACTGGACAGCGGCTACACCTTC. It codes for CASTLDSGYTF.

The J gene is TRBJ2-1, the V gene TRBV24-1; weak D call: TRBD1 (5 bases). Trimming shortened V by 0 bases and J by 5 bases, and 13 bases separated the two germline ends. The CDR3 length is 16 residues. Germline CDR1 reads KGHDR; CDR2 reads SFDVKD. This CDR3 is CATSDLRTGQNNEQFF. The CDR3 DNA sequence: TGTGCCACCAGTGATTTGCGAACAGGTCAGAACAATGAGCAGTTCTTC.

This sequence joins TRBV19 and TRBJ1-5; 10 bases are a match to TRBD1. With 5 bases clipped from V and 6 bases from J, the junction kept 4 bases outside the gene matches. The CDR3 totals 14 residues. Germline V lookup: CDR1 LNHDA, CDR2 SQIVND (reference sequence). The CDR3 sequence is CASSLGTGAQPQHF. In nucleotides, the CDR3 is TGTGCCAGTAGTCTGGGGACAGGGGCTCAGCCCCAGCATTTT.

The chain is built from TRBV6-5 and TRBJ2-3; TRBD2 might be the D (6 bases). CDR3 length: 13 residues. V was pared by 11 bases and J by 6 bases, with 18 bases between. CDR1 and CDR2 (germline): MNHEY, SVGAGI. The CDR3 loop is CASGLTLVDTQYF. CDR3 nucleotide sequence: TGTGCCTCGGGACTGACATTAGTGGATACGCAGTATTTT.

This sequence joins TRBV6-2 or TRBV6-3 and TRBJ2-3; D is perhaps TRBD1 (6 bases). Trimming took 2 bases from V and 0 from J, leaving 12 bases between them. CDR3 size: 16 residues. CDR1 is MNHEY and CDR2 is SVGEGT in the germline V gene. The CDR3: CASSYLTGTSTDTQYF. DNA of the CDR3: TGTGCCAGCAGTTACCTGACCGGGACAAGCACAGATACGCAGTATTTT.

The J gene is TRBJ1-2, the V gene TRBV28; D is ambiguous. The germline gives CDR1 MDHEN, CDR2 SYDVKM. The CDR3 is 14 amino acids. Trimming cost V 7 bases and J 4 bases, with 16 bases left between them. CDR3 bases: TGTGCCAGCACCTCCGTGTTAGCAGCCTATGGCTACACCTTC. The encoded protein is CASTSVLAAYGYTF.

Regarding this clone: Mismatch with germline at one junction end may stem from a read error. The V call is TRBV25-1, the J call TRBJ1-2, with D unresolved. This CDR3 has 12 residues. Germline assignment: CDR1 MGHDK and CDR2 SYGVNS. The CDR3 here is CASSQYPLGYTF. In nucleotides, the CDR3 is TGTGCCAGCAGTCAATATCCCCTTGGCTACACCTTC.

This chain connects TRBV6-5 to TRBJ1-2, with 8 bases aligning to TRBD1. V lost 8 bases and J lost 3; bases outside the gene matches: 8. The CDR3 covers 14 residues. The V gene's germline CDR1 is MNHEY and CDR2 SVGAGI. This CDR3 is CASLTGGGYYGYTF. CDR3 coding DNA: TGTGCCAGCCTTACAGGGGGAGGGTACTATGGCTACACCTTC.

The genes are TRBV4-1 and TRBJ1-1, with D hard to call. Germline-derived CDR1 and CDR2 are MGHRA and YSYEKL. The germline V and J ends were trimmed by 0 bases and 5 bases, with 13 bases remaining between them. The CDR3 runs 15 residues. CDR3 DNA: TGCGCCAGCAGCCAAGATCCGGGGTTCGGGACTGAAGCTTTCTTT. It specifies CASSQDPGFGTEAFF.

The chain combines TRBV5-1 with TRBJ2-7; 11 bases map to TRBD1. The germline V gene has CDR1 SGHRS and CDR2 YFSETQ. The J segment lost 5 bases and the V segment lost 4 bases, leaving 8 bases of the junction unmatched. The CDR3 is 15 amino acids. This chain's CDR3 is CASSGAGTGGDEQYF. For the CDR3, the DNA is TGCGCCAGCAGCGGGGCCGGGACAGGGGGGGACGAGCAGTACTTC.

Regarding this clone: A much larger clone lies a single base off, so this may be a read error. The V gene is TRBV9, the J gene TRBJ2-7; 10 bases are a match to TRBD1. Trimming at V came to 3 bases and at J to 3 bases, leaving 3 bases not matched to a gene. This CDR3 is built from 14 residues. Germline V gene lookup returns CDR1 SGDLS and CDR2 YYNGEE. Here the CDR3 DNA reads TGTGCCAGCAGCGCCGGGACAGGGGACTACGAGCAGTACTTC. As protein: CASSAGTGDYEQYF.